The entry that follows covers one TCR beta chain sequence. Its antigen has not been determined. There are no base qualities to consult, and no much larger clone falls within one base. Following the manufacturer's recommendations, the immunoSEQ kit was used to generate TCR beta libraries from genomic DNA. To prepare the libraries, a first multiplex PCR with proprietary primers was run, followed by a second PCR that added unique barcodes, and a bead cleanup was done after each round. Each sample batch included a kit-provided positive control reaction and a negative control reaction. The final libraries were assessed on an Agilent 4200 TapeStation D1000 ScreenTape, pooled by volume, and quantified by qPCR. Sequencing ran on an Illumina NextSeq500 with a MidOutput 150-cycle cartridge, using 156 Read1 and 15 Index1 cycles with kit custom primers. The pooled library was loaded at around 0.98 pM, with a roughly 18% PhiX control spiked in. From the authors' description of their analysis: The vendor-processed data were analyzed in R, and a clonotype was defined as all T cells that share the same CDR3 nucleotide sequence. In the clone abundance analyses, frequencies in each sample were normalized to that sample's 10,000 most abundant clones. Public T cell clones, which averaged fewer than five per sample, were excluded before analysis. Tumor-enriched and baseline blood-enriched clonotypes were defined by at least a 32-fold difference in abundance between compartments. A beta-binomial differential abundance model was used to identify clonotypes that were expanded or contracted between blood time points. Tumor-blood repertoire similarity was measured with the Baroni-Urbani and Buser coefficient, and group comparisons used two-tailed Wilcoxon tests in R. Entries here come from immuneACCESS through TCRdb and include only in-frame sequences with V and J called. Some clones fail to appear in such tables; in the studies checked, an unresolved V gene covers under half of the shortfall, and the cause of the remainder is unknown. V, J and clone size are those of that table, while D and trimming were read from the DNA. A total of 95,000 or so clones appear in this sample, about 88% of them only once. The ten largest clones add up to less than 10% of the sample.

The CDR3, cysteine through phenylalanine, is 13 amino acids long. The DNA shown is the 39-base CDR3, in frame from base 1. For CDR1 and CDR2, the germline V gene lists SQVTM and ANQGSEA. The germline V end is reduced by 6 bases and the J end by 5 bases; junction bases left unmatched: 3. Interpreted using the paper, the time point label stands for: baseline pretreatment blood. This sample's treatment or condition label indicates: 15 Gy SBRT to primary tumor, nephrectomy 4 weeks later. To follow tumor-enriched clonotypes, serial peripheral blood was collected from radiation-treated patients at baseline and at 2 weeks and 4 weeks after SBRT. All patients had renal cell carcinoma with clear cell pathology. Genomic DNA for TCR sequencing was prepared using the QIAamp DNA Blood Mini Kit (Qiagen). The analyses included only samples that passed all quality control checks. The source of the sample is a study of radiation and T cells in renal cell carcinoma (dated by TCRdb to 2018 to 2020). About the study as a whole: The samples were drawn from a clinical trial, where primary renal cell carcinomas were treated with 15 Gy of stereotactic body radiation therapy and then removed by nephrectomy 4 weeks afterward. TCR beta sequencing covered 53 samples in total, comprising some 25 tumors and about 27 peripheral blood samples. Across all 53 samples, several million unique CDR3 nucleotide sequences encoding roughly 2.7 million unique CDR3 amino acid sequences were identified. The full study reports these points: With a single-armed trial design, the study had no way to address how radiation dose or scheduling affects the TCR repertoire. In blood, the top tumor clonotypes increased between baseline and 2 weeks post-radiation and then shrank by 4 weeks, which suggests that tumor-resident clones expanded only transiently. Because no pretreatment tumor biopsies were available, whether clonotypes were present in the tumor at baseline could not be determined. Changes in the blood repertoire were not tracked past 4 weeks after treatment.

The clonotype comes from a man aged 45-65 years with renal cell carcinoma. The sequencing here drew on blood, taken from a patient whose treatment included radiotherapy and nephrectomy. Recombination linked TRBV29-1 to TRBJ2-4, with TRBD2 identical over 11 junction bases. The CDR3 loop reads CSVVAGGENIQYF. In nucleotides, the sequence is TGCAGCGTGGTAGCGGGAGGGGAAAACATTCAGTACTTC. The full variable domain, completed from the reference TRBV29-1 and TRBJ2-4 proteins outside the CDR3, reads SAVISQKPSRDICQRGTSLTIQCQVDSQVTMMFWYRQQPGQSLTLIATANQGSEATYESGFVIDKFPISRPNLTFSTLTVSNMSPEDSSIYLCSVVAGGENIQYFGAGTRLSVL.